This T cell receptor (beta chain) was sequenced in a study of cytomegalovirus exposure and HLA in healthy donors. At the level of the study: The roughly 130 validation repertoires were reported in a later analysis to have been generated on the same platform as the approximately 700 first-cohort repertoires. Whole-study findings and limits: Most TCRs appeared rarely, but some public TCRs recurred in many donors. Associated with cytomegalovirus, according to the listing, were 170 or so TCR beta chains. Reported results showed that the classifier diagnosed cytomegalovirus status with high specificity and sensitivity.

Measured with immunoSEQ multiplex PCR; TCRdb has only the in-frame clones, and not every one. The data show about 74,000 clones, over 85% seen once. In germline, CDR1 is MDHEN, CDR2 SYDVKM. Trimming stripped 5 bases from V and 8 bases from J, with 15 bases between. The CDR3 is made up of 14 amino acids. As for this clone: The antigen remains undetermined.

This rearrangement joins TRBV28 to TRBJ1-4; D perhaps matches TRBD1 (6 bases). The sample comprised PBMCs. The TCR was taken from a man between 18 and 29 years old in good health and CMV-seropositive. The CDR3 DNA sequence: TGTGCCAGCAGTCCAGGGGATTCTCGAGAAAAACTGTTTTTT. Encoded protein: CASSPGDSREKLFF.